Listed below are T cell receptor beta chains from one sample, sequenced in a study of cytomegalovirus exposure and HLA in healthy donors. Method: immunoSEQ multiplex PCR; TCRdb's copy keeps in-frame clones and lacks some. This table holds 60,000 to 90,000 clones, around 83% found once. The material sequenced was PBMCs. The receptor set was obtained from a man in his sixties or seventies in good health and CMV-seropositive. CDR3s include the opening cysteine and the closing phenylalanine or tryptophan. The order of the fields is J gene, V gene, clone size, D gene, CDR3 protein, CDR3 DNA. D genes are given only for firm matches. A row's size may be missing; if present it is once, few, many or a size class.

>TRBJ2-5|TRBV6-1|.|.
CASSNLHGAQETQYF
TGTGCCAGCAGTAACCTGCATGGGGCCCAAGAGACCCAGTACTTC
>TRBJ2-1|TRBV4-1|.|TRBD2
CASSQPRGQSGRALSSYNEQFF
TGCGCCAGCAGCCAGCCGAGGGGGCAGAGCGGGAGGGCTCTCAGCTCCTACAATGAGCAGTTCTTC
>TRBJ2-5|TRBV4-3|.|TRBD1
CASSPLSPGQSLETQYF
TGCGCCAGCAGCCCCCTTTCGCCGGGACAGTCCCTAGAGACCCAGTACTTC
>TRBJ2-2|TRBV6-5|.|.
CASSRAGELFF
TGTGCCAGCAGCCGCGCCGGGGAGCTGTTTTTT
>TRBJ2-7|TRBV18|.|.
CASSPPHRGGNEQYF
TGTGCCAGCTCACCACCCCACAGGGGGGGCAACGAGCAGTACTTC
>TRBJ2-5|TRBV29-1|.|.
CSADLQGTQYF
TGCAGCGCCGACCTTCAGGGGACCCAGTACTTC
>TRBJ2-3|TRBV7-9|.|.
CASSLSGGTDTQYF
TGTGCCAGCAGCTTATCCGGGGGCACAGATACGCAGTATTTT
>TRBJ1-2|TRBV7-8|.|.
CASSLGESYGYTF
TGTGCCAGCAGCTTAGGCGAAAGCTATGGCTACACCTTC
>TRBJ1-5|TRBV27|.|TRBD1
CASSTTGSALPHF
TGTGCCAGCAGTACGACAGGGTCGGCTTTACCGCATTTT
>TRBJ1-1|TRBV7-6|.|TRBD1
CASSAYRGANTEAFF
TGTGCCAGCAGCGCCTACAGGGGGGCGAACACTGAAGCTTTCTTT
>TRBJ2-3|TRBV5-6|.|TRBD2
CASSPVTERGRVDTQYF
TGTGCCAGCAGCCCGGTCACGGAGCGGGGGAGGGTGGATACGCAGTATTTT
>TRBJ2-5|TRBV7-2|.|TRBD2
CASSSLGGGFQETQYF
TGTGCCAGCAGCTCGCTCGGGGGGGGGTTCCAAGAGACCCAGTACTTC
>TRBJ1-5|TRBV4-1|.|.
CASSPPGYQPQHF
TGCGCCAGCAGCCCCCCGGGTTATCAGCCCCAGCATTTT
>TRBJ2-3|TRBV7-2|.|TRBD1
CASSPGTGRGTQYF
TGTGCCAGCAGTCCCGGGACAGGGCGGGGTACGCAGTATTTT
>TRBJ1-2|TRBV12-5|.|.
CASGFGEYGYTF
TGTGCTAGTGGTTTCGGGGAATATGGCTACACCTTC
>TRBJ2-1|TRBV7-9|.|TRBD1
CASSFPGQGYNEQFF
TGTGCCAGCAGCTTTCCGGGACAGGGTTACAATGAGCAGTTCTTC
>TRBJ2-2|TRBV28|.|TRBD1
CASSPLGQGAQTGELFF
TGTGCCAGCAGTCCCCTAGGACAGGGGGCGCAGACCGGGGAGCTGTTTTTT
>TRBJ2-3|TRBV29-1|once|TRBD2
CSVARVAGGDTQYF
TGCAGCGTTGCGAGGGTAGCGGGAGGGGATACGCAGTATTTT
>TRBJ1-2|TRBV27|.|.
CASKEQDEHGYTF
TGTGCCAGCAAAGAACAGGATGAGCATGGCTACACCTTC
>TRBJ2-3|TRBV4-3|.|.
CASSSGGGTDTQYF
TGCGCCAGCAGCTCCGGAGGGGGCACAGATACGCAGTATTTT
>TRBJ2-7|TRBV29-1|few|TRBD1
CSVEDGTVYEQYF
TGCAGCGTTGAAGATGGGACAGTCTACGAGCAGTACTTC
>TRBJ2-1|TRBV6-4|.|.
CASSLGTSEVNEQFF
TGTGCCAGCAGTCTCGGGACATCGGAGGTGAATGAGCAGTTCTTC
>TRBJ2-3|TRBV29-1|.|TRBD2
CSEREATDTQYF
TGCAGCGAGCGGGAGGCCACAGATACGCAGTATTTT
>TRBJ1-1|TRBV5-1|.|TRBD1
CASSSGQGPPEAFF
TGCGCCAGCAGCTCGGGACAGGGGCCCCCTGAAGCTTTCTTT
>TRBJ2-2|TRBV6-6|few|TRBD2
CASSMRGTGELFF
TGTGCCAGCAGTATGCGGGGGACCGGGGAGCTGTTTTTT
>TRBJ2-7|TRBV11-2|.|.
CASSETLVSSYEQYF
TGTGCCAGCAGCGAGACCCTAGTGAGCTCCTACGAGCAGTACTTC
>TRBJ2-3|TRBV5-1|.|TRBD2
CASGEGSGLDTQYF
TGCGCCAGCGGGGAGGGGAGCGGATTAGATACGCAGTATTTT
>TRBJ2-7|TRBV30|.|TRBD2
CAWSGGLAGGPDEQYF
TGTGCCTGGAGTGGGGGACTAGCGGGAGGGCCGGACGAGCAGTACTTC
>TRBJ2-3|TRBV7-9|.|TRBD2
CASSPGGDTQYF
TGTGCCAGCAGCCCGGGAGGAGATACGCAGTATTTT
>TRBJ1-1|TRBV9|.|.
CASSVQGNTEAFF
TGTGCCAGCAGCGTACAGGGGAACACTGAAGCTTTCTTT
>TRBJ2-1|TRBV7-6|.|.
CASSFRSYNEQFF
TGTGCCAGCAGCTTCCGCAGTTACAATGAGCAGTTCTTC
>TRBJ2-7|TRBV5-6|.|.
CASGRREWGLEQYF
TGTGCCAGCGGCCGCAGAGAGTGGGGCCTCGAGCAGTACTTC
>TRBJ1-1|TRBV7-9|.|TRBD1
CASSEGQSGRTEAFF
TGTGCCAGCAGCGAGGGACAGTCGGGTCGAACTGAAGCTTTCTTT
>TRBJ1-5|TRBV19|.|TRBD1
CASSVTGGNQPQHF
TGTGCCAGTAGCGTGACAGGGGGCAATCAGCCCCAGCATTTT
>TRBJ2-4|TRBV7-2|.|TRBD2
CASSSRLAGGPGQYF
TGTGCCAGCAGCTCAAGACTAGCGGGGGGGCCGGGTCAGTACTTC
>TRBJ2-7|TRBV29-1|.|.
CSVEGQPYEQYF
TGCAGCGTTGAGGGACAACCTTACGAGCAGTACTTC
>TRBJ2-3|TRBV5-1|.|.
CASSLEGFADTQYF
TGCGCCAGCAGCTTGGAGGGGTTTGCAGATACGCAGTATTTT
>TRBJ2-7|TRBV28|.|TRBD2
CASIATSGRGEQYF
TGTGCCAGCATCGCGACTAGCGGGAGGGGCGAGCAGTACTTC
>TRBJ2-1|TRBV27|.|TRBD1
CASSSKALNRGRERNEQFF
TGTGCCAGCAGTTCGAAGGCCCTCAACAGGGGGCGGGAGCGGAATGAGCAGTTCTTC